In its sample, the clone carrying this TCR beta chain was seen many times. What it binds is unknown. The data were taken from a study of T cells after yellow fever vaccination. Study outcomes and limitations: When the response was secondary, it was weaker but reached its peak faster, day 5 versus 15.

TCRdb analysed the 5' RACE reads with MiXCR anew, one entry per CDR3 protein. Of a few hundred thousand distinct CDR3 sequences in the sample, approximately 8% were seen once. Germline V CDR1 and CDR2: SGHTA, FQGNSA. This CDR3 spans 11 amino acids. V gave up 2 bases and J gave up 6 bases, with 3 bases separating them. The chain employs TRBV7-2 and TRBJ2-3, with no clear D. The sequence was obtained from a young man who received the YFV17D yellow fever vaccine. This specimen was PBMCs, taken about 41 days after the first yellow fever vaccination. DNA of the CDR3: TGTGCCAGCAGCTTAAGGGATACGCAGTATTTT. It specifies CASSLRDTQYF.